These T cell receptor beta chains were read from a single sample in a study of T cells in Graves' hyperthyroidism and ophthalmopathy. TCRdb processed the multiplex PCR reads anew with MiXCR; each CDR3 protein has one entry. The sample shows hundreds of thousands of distinct CDR3 sequences, 40% to 55% of them seen only once. Specimen: peripheral blood or thyroid tissue (not recorded which). These receptor sequences come from a woman younger than 30 with Graves' hyperthyroidism. CDR3s include the opening cysteine and the closing phenylalanine or tryptophan. Each record gives: J gene, V gene, clone size, D gene, CDR3 protein, CDR3 DNA. The D gene is left open where the match is weak. Clone sizes are given selectively: once, few, many, or a class where the clone is expanded.

J gene: TRBJ2-7
V gene: TRBV5-1
clone size: few
D gene: .
CDR3 protein: CASSQGVSAGGEQYF
CDR3 DNA: TGCGCCAGCAGCCAAGGTGTATCTGCTGGGGGCGAGCAGTACTTC

J gene: TRBJ1-5
V gene: TRBV24-1
clone size: .
D gene: .
CDR3 protein: CSTGRYQPQHF
CDR3 DNA: TGTTCCACCGGGAGGTATCAGCCCCAGCATTTT

J gene: TRBJ1-1
V gene: TRBV25-1
clone size: .
D gene: TRBD1
CDR3 protein: CASTEGQVGTEAFF
CDR3 DNA: TGTGCCAGCACGGAGGGACAGGTGGGAACTGAAGCTTTCTTT

J gene: TRBJ2-7
V gene: TRBV25-1
clone size: .
D gene: .
CDR3 protein: CASSPGTRNDEQYF
CDR3 DNA: TGTGCCAGCTCACCAGGGACAAGGAACGACGAGCAGTACTTC

J gene: TRBJ2-2
V gene: TRBV7-9
clone size: few
D gene: TRBD2
CDR3 protein: CASSPLPSGNTGELFF
CDR3 DNA: TGTGCCAGCAGTCCCCTCCCTAGCGGGAACACCGGGGAGCTGTTTTTT

J gene: TRBJ2-5
V gene: TRBV19
clone size: .
D gene: .
CDR3 protein: CASSLFTQETQYF
CDR3 DNA: TGTGCCAGTAGTCTCTTCACCCAAGAGACCCAGTACTTC

J gene: TRBJ1-4
V gene: TRBV19
clone size: .
D gene: .
CDR3 protein: CASSITGLGEKLFF
CDR3 DNA: TGTGCCAGTAGTATCACGGGCCTCGGAGAAAAACTGTTTTTT

J gene: TRBJ2-7
V gene: TRBV2
clone size: .
D gene: TRBD1
CDR3 protein: CASMPGQGHHEQYF
CDR3 DNA: TGTGCCAGCATGCCGGGACAGGGTCACCACGAGCAGTACTTC

J gene: TRBJ2-3
V gene: TRBV20-1
clone size: .
D gene: .
CDR3 protein: CSARTGEDTQYF
CDR3 DNA: TGCAGTGCTAGGACGGGAGAAGATACGCAGTATTTT

J gene: TRBJ2-7
V gene: TRBV9
clone size: many
D gene: .
CDR3 protein: CASSVGEAPSYEQYF
CDR3 DNA: TGTGCCAGCAGCGTAGGCGAAGCCCCCTCCTACGAGCAGTACTTC

J gene: TRBJ2-7
V gene: TRBV12-3/TRBV12-4
clone size: .
D gene: TRBD1
CDR3 protein: CASRGLRGPGYEQYF
CDR3 DNA: TGTGCCAGCAGAGGCCTCAGGGGGCCTGGGTACGAGCAGTACTTC

J gene: TRBJ2-7
V gene: TRBV7-2
clone size: .
D gene: .
CDR3 protein: CASSLNADSEQYF
CDR3 DNA: TGTGCCAGCAGCTTAAATGCAGACTCCGAGCAGTACTTC

J gene: TRBJ1-1
V gene: TRBV7-2
clone size: .
D gene: TRBD1
CDR3 protein: CASTRDRANTEAFF
CDR3 DNA: TGTGCCAGCACCAGGGACAGGGCGAACACTGAAGCTTTCTTT

J gene: TRBJ2-7
V gene: TRBV19
clone size: .
D gene: .
CDR3 protein: CASTHRDRDTEQYF
CDR3 DNA: TGTGCCAGTACTCACCGGGACCGAGATACGGAGCAGTACTTC

J gene: TRBJ2-7
V gene: TRBV7-9
clone size: .
D gene: TRBD2
CDR3 protein: CASSLDGRRTYEQYF
CDR3 DNA: TGTGCCAGCAGCTTGGACGGGAGGAGGACCTACGAGCAGTACTTC

J gene: TRBJ2-2
V gene: TRBV29-1
clone size: few
D gene: TRBD2
CDR3 protein: CSSFRTSGRGGELFF
CDR3 DNA: TGCAGCTCCTTTAGGACTAGCGGTAGAGGTGGGGAGCTGTTTTTT

J gene: TRBJ2-3
V gene: TRBV7-2
clone size: .
D gene: TRBD2
CDR3 protein: CASSMGLVPDTQYF
CDR3 DNA: TGTGCCAGCAGCATGGGACTAGTCCCAGATACGCAGTATTTT

J gene: TRBJ2-7
V gene: TRBV7-9
clone size: few
D gene: .
CDR3 protein: CASKLLGASYEQYF
CDR3 DNA: TGTGCCAGCAAGCTCCTAGGGGCCTCCTACGAGCAGTACTTC

J gene: TRBJ1-2
V gene: TRBV29-1
clone size: once
D gene: .
CDR3 protein: CSVEGAVHGYTF
CDR3 DNA: TGCAGCGTTGAAGGGGCGGTACATGGCTACACCTTC

J gene: TRBJ1-6
V gene: TRBV9
clone size: .
D gene: TRBD1
CDR3 protein: CASSGTGRNNSPLHF
CDR3 DNA: TGTGCCAGCAGCGGGACAGGGCGGAATAATTCACCCCTCCACTTT

J gene: TRBJ1-5
V gene: TRBV2
clone size: .
D gene: .
CDR3 protein: CASSLVLSPWPQHF
CDR3 DNA: TGTGCCAGCAGTTTAGTTCTGTCGCCATGGCCCCAGCATTTT

J gene: TRBJ2-5
V gene: TRBV4-3
clone size: few
D gene: TRBD2
CDR3 protein: CASSQTSVQETQYF
CDR3 DNA: TGCGCCAGCAGCCAGACTAGCGTACAAGAGACCCAGTACTTC

J gene: TRBJ2-7
V gene: TRBV9
clone size: few
D gene: .
CDR3 protein: CASSVGGSPSYEQYF
CDR3 DNA: TGTGCCAGCAGCGTTGGAGGGAGTCCTTCCTACGAGCAGTACTTC

J gene: TRBJ1-2
V gene: TRBV15
clone size: .
D gene: TRBD1
CDR3 protein: CATSREDTGVDGYTF
CDR3 DNA: TGTGCCACCAGCAGAGAAGATACAGGGGTGGATGGCTACACCTTC

J gene: TRBJ1-6
V gene: TRBV19
clone size: many
D gene: .
CDR3 protein: CASSTTDSPLHF
CDR3 DNA: TGTGCCAGTAGTACGACTGATTCACCCCTCCACTTT

J gene: TRBJ1-4
V gene: TRBV6-1
clone size: .
D gene: TRBD1
CDR3 protein: CASHTMGTGYEKLFF
CDR3 DNA: TGTGCCAGCCACACCATGGGGACAGGGTACGAAAAACTGTTTTTT

J gene: TRBJ1-4
V gene: TRBV12-3/TRBV12-4
clone size: few
D gene: .
CDR3 protein: CASQAATNEKLFF
CDR3 DNA: TGTGCTAGCCAGGCCGCAACTAATGAAAAACTGTTTTTT

J gene: TRBJ1-5
V gene: TRBV7-8
clone size: many
D gene: TRBD1
CDR3 protein: CASSAGQTSNQPQHF
CDR3 DNA: TGTGCCAGCTCGGCGGGACAGACTAGCAATCAGCCCCAGCATTTT

J gene: TRBJ2-7
V gene: TRBV29-1
clone size: .
D gene: TRBD2
CDR3 protein: CSVTTGRDYEQYF
CDR3 DNA: TGCAGCGTTACCACCGGGAGGGACTACGAGCAGTACTTC

J gene: TRBJ1-1
V gene: TRBV20-1
clone size: .
D gene: .
CDR3 protein: CSASYRANTEAFF
CDR3 DNA: TGCAGTGCTAGTTACAGGGCGAACACTGAAGCTTTCTTT

J gene: TRBJ1-1
V gene: TRBV10-3
clone size: many
D gene: .
CDR3 protein: CAISQGSEAFF
CDR3 DNA: TGTGCCATCAGCCAGGGGTCTGAAGCTTTCTTT

J gene: TRBJ1-4
V gene: TRBV28
clone size: .
D gene: .
CDR3 protein: CASSCRQVPHRRNEKLFF
CDR3 DNA: TGTGCCAGCAGTTGTAGGCAGGTACCCCACCGCCGTAATGAAAAACTGTTTTTT

J gene: TRBJ1-1
V gene: TRBV29-1
clone size: .
D gene: .
CDR3 protein: CSVAGVNTEAFF
CDR3 DNA: TGCAGCGTTGCTGGGGTGAACACTGAAGCTTTCTTT

J gene: TRBJ2-2
V gene: TRBV24-1
clone size: .
D gene: .
CDR3 protein: CAIAGTYTPQNTGELFF
CDR3 DNA: TGTGCCATAGCCGGGACATACACCCCTCAGAACACCGGGGAGCTGTTTTTT

J gene: TRBJ1-2
V gene: TRBV14
clone size: many
D gene: .
CDR3 protein: CASSQDQTAYGYTF
CDR3 DNA: TGTGCCAGCAGCCAAGATCAGACAGCCTATGGCTACACCTTC

J gene: TRBJ1-4
V gene: TRBV11-1
clone size: .
D gene: .
CDR3 protein: CASTLNREIGGKLFF
CDR3 DNA: TGTGCCAGCACCTTGAACAGGGAAATCGGCGGAAAACTGTTTTTT

J gene: TRBJ1-4
V gene: TRBV20-1
clone size: .
D gene: TRBD1
CDR3 protein: CSARDRGNEKLFF
CDR3 DNA: TGCAGTGCCCGGGACAGGGGGAATGAAAAACTGTTTTTT

J gene: TRBJ1-4
V gene: TRBV6-1
clone size: .
D gene: .
CDR3 protein: CASSLTTYLEKLFF
CDR3 DNA: TGTGCCAGCAGTCTTACCACTTACCTAGAAAAACTGTTTTTT

J gene: TRBJ1-1
V gene: TRBV10-3
clone size: .
D gene: .
CDR3 protein: CAISEGQGRNTEAFF
CDR3 DNA: TGTGCCATCAGTGAGGGACAAGGGCGGAACACTGAAGCTTTCTTT

J gene: TRBJ2-7
V gene: TRBV5-1
clone size: few
D gene: .
CDR3 protein: CASSLFPTAAEQYF
CDR3 DNA: TGCGCCAGCAGCTTGTTTCCGACAGCGGCCGAGCAGTACTTC

J gene: TRBJ2-7
V gene: TRBV7-9
clone size: .
D gene: .
CDR3 protein: CASSPPGGVSEQYF
CDR3 DNA: TGTGCCAGCAGCCCCCCCGGGGGCGTCTCCGAGCAGTACTTC

J gene: TRBJ1-2
V gene: TRBV9
clone size: .
D gene: .
CDR3 protein: CASSQDAQHGYTF
CDR3 DNA: TGTGCCAGCAGCCAAGACGCGCAGCATGGCTACACCTTC

J gene: TRBJ1-2
V gene: TRBV20-1
clone size: many
D gene: TRBD1
CDR3 protein: CSARQGVDGYTF
CDR3 DNA: TGCAGTGCTAGGCAGGGGGTAGATGGCTACACCTTC

J gene: TRBJ1-2
V gene: TRBV5-1
clone size: few
D gene: TRBD1
CDR3 protein: CASSFGTAFGYTF
CDR3 DNA: TGCGCCAGCAGCTTTGGGACAGCCTTTGGCTACACCTTC

J gene: TRBJ2-2
V gene: TRBV29-1
clone size: .
D gene: .
CDR3 protein: CSVGDRGELFF
CDR3 DNA: TGCAGCGTTGGTGACAGAGGGGAGCTGTTTTTT

J gene: TRBJ1-3
V gene: TRBV12-3/TRBV12-4
clone size: .
D gene: .
CDR3 protein: CASSPAASGNTIYF
CDR3 DNA: TGTGCCAGCAGCCCCGCGGCCTCTGGAAACACCATATATTTT

J gene: TRBJ2-5
V gene: TRBV9
clone size: .
D gene: TRBD2
CDR3 protein: CASSFELSASGGGTQYF
CDR3 DNA: TGTGCCAGCAGCTTTGAGCTGTCGGCCTCGGGAGGAGGGACCCAGTACTTC

J gene: TRBJ2-1
V gene: TRBV5-1
clone size: once
D gene: .
CDR3 protein: CASGLAGYNEQFF
CDR3 DNA: TGCGCCAGCGGCCTGGCAGGCTACAATGAGCAGTTCTTC

J gene: TRBJ2-7
V gene: TRBV10-3
clone size: .
D gene: TRBD2
CDR3 protein: CAISGGFSYGQYF
CDR3 DNA: TGTGCCATTTCGGGGGGATTCTCCTACGGGCAGTACTTC

J gene: TRBJ2-7
V gene: TRBV10-2
clone size: many
D gene: TRBD1
CDR3 protein: CASRDRGSYEQYF
CDR3 DNA: TGCGCCAGCAGGGACAGGGGCTCCTACGAGCAGTACTTC

J gene: TRBJ2-2
V gene: TRBV24-1
clone size: .
D gene: TRBD2
CDR3 protein: CATSRTKTSGSAGELFF
CDR3 DNA: TGTGCCACCAGTCGGACAAAGACTAGCGGGAGCGCCGGGGAGCTGTTTTTT

J gene: TRBJ1-1
V gene: TRBV2
clone size: few
D gene: .
CDR3 protein: CASSDPGDTEAFF
CDR3 DNA: TGTGCCAGCAGTGATCCCGGAGACACTGAAGCTTTCTTT

J gene: TRBJ1-4
V gene: TRBV2
clone size: few
D gene: .
CDR3 protein: CASSAKGGLGEKLFF
CDR3 DNA: TGTGCCAGCAGTGCTAAGGGGGGCCTTGGTGAAAAACTGTTTTTT

J gene: TRBJ1-2
V gene: TRBV2
clone size: many
D gene: .
CDR3 protein: CASSDDSYGYTF
CDR3 DNA: TGTGCCAGCAGTGATGACAGCTATGGCTACACCTTC

J gene: TRBJ1-1
V gene: TRBV14
clone size: few
D gene: .
CDR3 protein: CASSLGPENTEAFF
CDR3 DNA: TGTGCCAGCAGCTTGGGACCCGAGAACACTGAAGCTTTCTTT